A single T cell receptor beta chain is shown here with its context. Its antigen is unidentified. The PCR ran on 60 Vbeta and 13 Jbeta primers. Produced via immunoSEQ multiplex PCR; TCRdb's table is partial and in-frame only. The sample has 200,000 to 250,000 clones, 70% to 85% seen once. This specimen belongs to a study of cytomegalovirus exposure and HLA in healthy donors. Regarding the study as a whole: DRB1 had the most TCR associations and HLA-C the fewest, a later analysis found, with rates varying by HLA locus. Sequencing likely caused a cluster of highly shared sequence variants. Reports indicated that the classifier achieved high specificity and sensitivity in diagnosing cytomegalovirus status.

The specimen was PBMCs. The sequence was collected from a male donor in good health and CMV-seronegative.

CDR3 loop: CASRPRGDTANYGYTF. The CDR3 bases are TGTGCCAGCCGCCCCCGGGGGGACACCGCTAACTATGGCTACACCTTC. J is TRBJ1-2 and V is TRBV6-6; tentative D call: TRBD1 (6 bases). Germline CDR1 is MNHNY and CDR2 is SVGAGI (reference sequence). V was shortened by 8 bases and J by 0 bases, with 19 bases between the two germline ends. The CDR3 extends over 16 amino acids.